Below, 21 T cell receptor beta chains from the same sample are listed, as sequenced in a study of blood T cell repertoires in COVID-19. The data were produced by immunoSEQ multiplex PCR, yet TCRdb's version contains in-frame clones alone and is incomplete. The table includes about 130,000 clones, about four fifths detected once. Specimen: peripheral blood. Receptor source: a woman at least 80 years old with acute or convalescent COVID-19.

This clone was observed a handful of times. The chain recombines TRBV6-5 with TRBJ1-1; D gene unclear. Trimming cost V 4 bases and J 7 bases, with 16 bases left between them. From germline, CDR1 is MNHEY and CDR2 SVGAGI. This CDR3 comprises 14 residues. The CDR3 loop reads CASSWITSGDEAFF. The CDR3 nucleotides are TGTGCCAGCAGTTGGATCACAAGCGGGGATGAAGCTTTCTTT.

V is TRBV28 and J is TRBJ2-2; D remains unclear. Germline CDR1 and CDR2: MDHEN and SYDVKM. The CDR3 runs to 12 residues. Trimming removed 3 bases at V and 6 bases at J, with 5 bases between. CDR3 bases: TGTGCCAGCAGTTTTCGGTCCGGGGAGCTGTTTTTT. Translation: CASSFRSGELFF.

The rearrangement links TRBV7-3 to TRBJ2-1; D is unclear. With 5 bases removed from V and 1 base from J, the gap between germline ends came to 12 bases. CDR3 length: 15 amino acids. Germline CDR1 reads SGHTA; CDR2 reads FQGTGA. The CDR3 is CASSRTSDSYNEQFF. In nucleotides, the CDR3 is TGTGCCAGCAGCCGTACATCAGATTCCTACAATGAGCAGTTCTTC.

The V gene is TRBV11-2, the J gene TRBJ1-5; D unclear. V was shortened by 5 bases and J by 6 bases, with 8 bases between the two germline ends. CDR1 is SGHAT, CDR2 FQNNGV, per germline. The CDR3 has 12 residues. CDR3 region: CASSNEAQPQHF. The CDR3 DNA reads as TGTGCCAGCAGCAACGAAGCTCAGCCCCAGCATTTT. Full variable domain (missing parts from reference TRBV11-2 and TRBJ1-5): EAGVAQSPRYKIIEKRQSVAFWCNPISGHATLYWYQQILGQGPKLLIQFQNNGVVDDSQLPKDRFSAERLKGVDSTLKIQPAKLEDSAVYLCASSNEAQPQHFGDGTRLSIL.

The DNA of the CDR3 is TGTGCCAGCAGCTTGTCAATTAATTCACCCCTCCACTTT. Its translation: CASSLSINSPLHF. The chain has TRBV5-5 and TRBJ1-6; no clear D gene. V dropped 1 base and J dropped 6 bases, with 5 bases sitting between them. Germline V CDR1 and CDR2: SGHKS, YYEKEE (reference sequence). CDR3 length: 13 residues.

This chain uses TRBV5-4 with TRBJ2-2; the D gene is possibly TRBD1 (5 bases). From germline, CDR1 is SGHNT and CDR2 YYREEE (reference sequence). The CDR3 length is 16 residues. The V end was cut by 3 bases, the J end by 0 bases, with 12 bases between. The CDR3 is CASSSATDANTGELFF. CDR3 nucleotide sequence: TGTGCCAGCAGCTCGGCGACAGACGCGAACACCGGGGAGCTGTTTTTT.

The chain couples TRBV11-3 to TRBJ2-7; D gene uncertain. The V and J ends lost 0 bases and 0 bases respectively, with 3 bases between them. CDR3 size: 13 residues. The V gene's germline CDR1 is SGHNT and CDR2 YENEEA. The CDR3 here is CASSLDNSYEQYF. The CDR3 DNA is TGTGCCAGCAGCTTAGACAACTCCTACGAGCAGTACTTC.

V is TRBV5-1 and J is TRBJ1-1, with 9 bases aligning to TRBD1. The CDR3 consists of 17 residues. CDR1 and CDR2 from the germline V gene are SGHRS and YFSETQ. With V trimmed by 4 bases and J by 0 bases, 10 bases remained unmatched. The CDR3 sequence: CASSPLGTGRMNTEAFF. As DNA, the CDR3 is TGCGCCAGCAGCCCCTTGGGGACAGGGAGGATGAACACTGAAGCTTTCTTT. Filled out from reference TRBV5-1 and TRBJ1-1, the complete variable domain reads KAGVTQTPRYLIKTRGQQVTLSCSPISGHRSVSWYQQTPGQGLQFLFEYFSETQRNKGNFPGRFSGRQFSNSRSEMNVSTLELGDSALYLCASSPLGTGRMNTEAFFGQGTRLTVV.

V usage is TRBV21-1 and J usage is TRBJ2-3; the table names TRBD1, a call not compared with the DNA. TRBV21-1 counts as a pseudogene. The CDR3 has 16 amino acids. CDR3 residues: CASNLDRDREADTQYF. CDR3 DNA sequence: TGTGCCAGCAACCTAGACCGGGACAGGGAGGCAGATACGCAGTATTTT.

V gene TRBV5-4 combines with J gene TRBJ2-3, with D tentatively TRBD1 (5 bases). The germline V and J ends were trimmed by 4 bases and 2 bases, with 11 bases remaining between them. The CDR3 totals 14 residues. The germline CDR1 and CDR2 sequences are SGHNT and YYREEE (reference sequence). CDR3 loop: CASSANRNTDTQYF. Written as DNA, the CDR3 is TGTGCCAGCAGCGCCAACAGGAACACAGATACGCAGTATTTT.

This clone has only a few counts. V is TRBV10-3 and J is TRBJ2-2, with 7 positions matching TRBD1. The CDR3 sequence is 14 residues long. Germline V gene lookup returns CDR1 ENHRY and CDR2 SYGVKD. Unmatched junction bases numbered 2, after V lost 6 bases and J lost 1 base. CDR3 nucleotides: TGTGCCATCAGGGGACAGCTGAACACCGGGGAGCTGTTTTTT. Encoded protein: CAIRGQLNTGELFF.

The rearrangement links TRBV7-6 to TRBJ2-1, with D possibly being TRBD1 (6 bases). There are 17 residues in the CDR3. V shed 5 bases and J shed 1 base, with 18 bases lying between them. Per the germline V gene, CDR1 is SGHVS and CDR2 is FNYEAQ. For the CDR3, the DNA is TGTGCCAGCAGCCCAGAGACCGGGACACTTTCCTACAATGAGCAGTTCTTC. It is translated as CASSPETGTLSYNEQFF. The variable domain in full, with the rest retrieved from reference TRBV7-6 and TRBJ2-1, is GAGVSQSPRYKVTKRGQDVALRCDPISGHVSLYWYRQALGQGPEFLTYFNYEAQQDKSGLPNDRFSAERPEGSISTLTIQRTEQRDSAMYRCASSPETGTLSYNEQFFGPGTRLTVL.

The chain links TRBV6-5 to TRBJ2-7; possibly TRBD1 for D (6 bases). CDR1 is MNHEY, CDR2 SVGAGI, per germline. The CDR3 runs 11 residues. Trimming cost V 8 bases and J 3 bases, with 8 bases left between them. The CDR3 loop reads CASWGHYEQYF. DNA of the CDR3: TGTGCCAGCTGGGGGCACTACGAGCAGTACTTC.

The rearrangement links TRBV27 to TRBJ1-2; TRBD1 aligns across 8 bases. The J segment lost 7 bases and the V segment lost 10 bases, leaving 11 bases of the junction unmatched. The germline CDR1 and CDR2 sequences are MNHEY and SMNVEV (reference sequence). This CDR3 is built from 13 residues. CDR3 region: CATSKTRGPGYTF. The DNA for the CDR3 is TGTGCCACCTCGAAGACCAGGGGGCCTGGCTACACCTTC.

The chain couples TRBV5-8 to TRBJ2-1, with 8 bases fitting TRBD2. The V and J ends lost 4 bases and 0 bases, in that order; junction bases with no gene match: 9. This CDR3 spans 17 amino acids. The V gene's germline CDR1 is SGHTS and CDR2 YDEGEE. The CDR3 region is CASSPTSGPSSYNEQFF. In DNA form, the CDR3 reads TGTGCCAGCAGCCCCACTAGCGGACCAAGCTCCTACAATGAGCAGTTCTTC.

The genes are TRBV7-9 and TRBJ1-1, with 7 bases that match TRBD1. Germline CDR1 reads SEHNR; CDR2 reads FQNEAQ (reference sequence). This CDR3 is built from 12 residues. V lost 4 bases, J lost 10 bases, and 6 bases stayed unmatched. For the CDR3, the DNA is TGTGCCAGCAGCTCACAGGGGTTGGGAGCTTTCTTT. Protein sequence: CASSSQGLGAFF. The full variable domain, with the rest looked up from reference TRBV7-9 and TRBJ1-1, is DTGVSQNPRHKITKRGQNVTFRCDPISEHNRLYWYRQTLGQGPEFLTYFQNEAQLEKSRLLSDRFSAERPKGSFSTLEIQRTEQGDSAMYLCASSSQGLGAFFGQGTRLTVV.

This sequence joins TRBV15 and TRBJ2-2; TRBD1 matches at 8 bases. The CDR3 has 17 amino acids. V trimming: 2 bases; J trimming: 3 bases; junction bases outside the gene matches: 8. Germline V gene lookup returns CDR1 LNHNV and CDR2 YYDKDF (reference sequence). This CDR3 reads CATSRLVGTGDTGELFF. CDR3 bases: TGTGCCACCAGCAGACTTGTAGGGACAGGAGACACCGGGGAGCTGTTTTTT.

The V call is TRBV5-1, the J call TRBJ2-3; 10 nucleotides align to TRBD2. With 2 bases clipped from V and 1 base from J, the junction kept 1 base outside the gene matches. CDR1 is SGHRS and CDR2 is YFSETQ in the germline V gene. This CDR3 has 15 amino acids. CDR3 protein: CASSFLAGGTDTQYF. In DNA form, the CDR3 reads TGCGCCAGCAGCTTCCTAGCGGGGGGCACAGATACGCAGTATTTT.

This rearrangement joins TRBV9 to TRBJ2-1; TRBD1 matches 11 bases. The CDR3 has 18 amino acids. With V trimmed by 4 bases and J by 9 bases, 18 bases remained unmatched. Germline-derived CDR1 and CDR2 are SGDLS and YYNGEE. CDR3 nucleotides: TGTGCCAGCAGCTCAGAATGGGGACAGGGGGTCGGTGAGGGTGAGCAGTTCTTC. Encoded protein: CASSSEWGQGVGEGEQFF.

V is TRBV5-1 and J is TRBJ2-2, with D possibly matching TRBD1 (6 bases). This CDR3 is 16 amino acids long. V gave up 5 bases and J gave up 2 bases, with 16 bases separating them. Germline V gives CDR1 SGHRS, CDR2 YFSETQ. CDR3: CASREPGQANTGELFF. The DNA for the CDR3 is TGCGCCAGCAGGGAGCCGGGACAAGCTAACACCGGGGAGCTGTTTTTT.

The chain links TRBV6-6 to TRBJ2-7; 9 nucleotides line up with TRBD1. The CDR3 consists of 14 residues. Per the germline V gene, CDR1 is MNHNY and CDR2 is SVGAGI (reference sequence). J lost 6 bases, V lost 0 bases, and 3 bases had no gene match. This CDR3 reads CASSYSRDRVEQYF. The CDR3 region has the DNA TGTGCCAGCAGTTACTCAAGGGACAGGGTCGAGCAGTACTTC.